The T cell receptor (beta chain) described here comes from a study of T cell responses to AZD1222 COVID-19 vaccine. The CDR3 has 14 amino acids. Germline trimming cut 5 bases from V and 8 bases from J; bases unmatched to any gene: 9. Germline assignment: CDR1 MDHEN and CDR2 SYDVKM. Some clones are missing from TCRdb's copy, which holds only in-frame ones; the method was immunoSEQ multiplex PCR. Here the sample spans about 120,000 clones, 85% to 90% being singletons. Only one count was recorded for this clone. The sample in question was peripheral blood, obtained on day 0 of AZD1222 vaccination. This chain uses TRBV28 with TRBJ1-2; 9 bases agree with TRBD1. The receptor comes from an adult in good health. DNA of the CDR3: TGTGCCAGCAGTCTCCCCGACAGGGGGGGCGGCTACACCTTC. This gives the protein CASSLPDRGGGYTF.